This T cell receptor (beta chain) came from a study of T cell changes during pregnancy in multiple sclerosis. There are 12 residues in the CDR3. Trimming stripped 5 bases from V and 4 bases from J, with 11 bases between. CDR1 and CDR2 (germline): SQVTM, ANQGSEA. Measured with immunoSEQ multiplex PCR; TCRdb has only the in-frame clones, and not every one. The sample has approximately 40,000 clones; 85% to 95% are singletons. Sequencing used CD4+ T cells from peripheral blood mononuclear cells, obtained in the third trimester of pregnancy. The rearrangement uses TRBV29-1 and TRBJ1-2, with D possibly matching TRBD1 (6 bases). This receptor was taken from a female donor with multiple sclerosis, enrolled in a pregnancy study. For the CDR3, the DNA is TGCAGCGTTAGGGGACAATTCTATGGCTACACCTTC. Its translation is CSVRGQFYGYTF.